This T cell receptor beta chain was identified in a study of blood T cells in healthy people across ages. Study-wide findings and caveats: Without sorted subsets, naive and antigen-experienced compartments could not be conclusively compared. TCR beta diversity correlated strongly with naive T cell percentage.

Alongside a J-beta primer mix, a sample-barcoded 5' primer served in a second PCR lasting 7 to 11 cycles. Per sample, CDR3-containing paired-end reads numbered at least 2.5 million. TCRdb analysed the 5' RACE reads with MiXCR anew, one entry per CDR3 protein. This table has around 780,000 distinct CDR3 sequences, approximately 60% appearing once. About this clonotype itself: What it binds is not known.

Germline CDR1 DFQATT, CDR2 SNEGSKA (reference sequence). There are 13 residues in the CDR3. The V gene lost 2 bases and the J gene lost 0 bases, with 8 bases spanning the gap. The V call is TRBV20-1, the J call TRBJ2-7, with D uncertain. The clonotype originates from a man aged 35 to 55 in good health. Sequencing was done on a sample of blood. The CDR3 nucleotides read TGCAGTGCTAGACGCAGGAGCTCCTACGAGCAGTACTTC. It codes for CSARRRSSYEQYF.